The clone carrying this TCR beta chain has just a few counts. The antigen remains undetermined. The data stem from a study of CD8 T cells in ankylosing spondylitis. Overall study findings and caveats: Fewer than 10 highly homologous variants formed a TCR beta motif that appeared characteristic of ankylosing spondylitis blood. Matched ankylosing spondylitis synovial fluid reportedly showed significant enrichment of disease-linked clones.

Quantitative 5'-RACE was performed with molecular barcodes, and it yielded the TCR beta libraries. TCRdb re-called the 5' RACE reads with MiXCR, one entry per CDR3 protein. The sample has about 420,000 distinct CDR3 sequences, 20% to 25% seen once. After removal of 6 bases from V and 7 bases from J, the junction contained 12 bases not matched to a gene. The CDR3 consists of 15 residues. The sequence was obtained from a male donor with ankylosing spondylitis. The specimen sequenced was blood, either unsorted or a sorted T cell fraction (not recorded which). The chain is built from TRBV12-3 or TRBV12-4 and TRBJ2-7; 10 bases line up with TRBD2. The CDR3 DNA sequence: TGTGCCAGCAGCAATGGGGCTAGCGGGAGCTGGGAGCAGTACTTC. Amino acid sequence: CASSNGASGSWEQYF.